The clone carrying this TCR beta chain was observed a single time. Antigen: not known. The CDR3 consists of 16 residues. Germline V CDR1 and CDR2: LNHDA, SQIVND (reference sequence). Trimming took 5 bases from V and 3 from J, leaving 18 bases between them. PCR was performed using 60 Vbeta and 13 Jbeta primers. In the source study's methods: In a later analysis, the count reached 82 million or so unique TCR beta chains, with 9 million to 11 million shared. Measured with immunoSEQ multiplex PCR; TCRdb has only the in-frame clones, and not every one. V, J and clone size reflect that table, while D and trimming were determined from the DNA. There are around 81,000 clones in the sample; roughly 60% occur only once, and 5% to 6% lies in the top ten. This specimen belongs to a study of cytomegalovirus exposure and HLA in healthy donors. Study results and caveats: Presence/absence analysis assumed near-uniform sequencing depth across donors.

The chain joins TRBV19 to TRBJ2-3; a weak D match, TRBD2 (6 bases). The material sequenced was PBMCs. This TCR was sampled from a man aged 25-45 years in good health and CMV-seropositive. The CDR3 here is CASSPGLSIVTDTQYF. The CDR3 DNA reads TGTGCCAGTAGTCCCGGACTAAGTATAGTAACAGATACGCAGTATTTT.